This is a list of T cell receptor beta chains from one sample in a study of T cells after yellow fever vaccination. TCRdb reprocessed the 5' RACE reads via MiXCR and lists one record per CDR3 protein. This sample carries more than 80,000 distinct CDR3 sequences, roughly 6% of them seen once, and the ten largest clones take just over 40%. The sequences come from CD8+ T cells sorted from PBMCs, collected 10 days after the yellow fever booster vaccination. Receptor source: a man aged 18 to 30 who received the YFV17D yellow fever vaccine. CDR3s include the opening cysteine and the closing phenylalanine or tryptophan. The order of the fields is J gene, V gene, CDR3 protein.

>TRBJ2-7|TRBV6-5
CASSYSETAYEQYF
>TRBJ2-4|TRBV6-5
CASSYGTKNIQYF
>TRBJ1-2|TRBV5-1
CASSYGSGYTF
>TRBJ2-5|TRBV6-5
CASSYSASKETQYF
>TRBJ2-5|TRBV12-3/TRBV12-4
CASSLTGGWRETQYF
>TRBJ1-1|TRBV6-6
CASSYLQVNTEAFF
>TRBJ2-3|TRBV7-8
CASSLPVVGPRSTDTQYF
>TRBJ2-2|TRBV5-1
CASSPGLAGANTGELFF
>TRBJ2-3|TRBV9
CASSVGLAGATDTQYF
>TRBJ1-2|TRBV27
CASRVMGGGYTF
>TRBJ1-6|TRBV15
CATSRTGGRNSPLHF
>TRBJ2-2|TRBV20-1
CSATSPGTGNTGELFF
>TRBJ2-2|TRBV5-1
CASSLAQGQGSAGELFF
>TRBJ2-1|TRBV29-1
CSGRLAGIYNEQFF
>TRBJ1-1|TRBV7-3
CASSPSPGTQAFF
>TRBJ2-1|TRBV7-2
CASSWGLAGVNEQFF
>TRBJ2-6|TRBV28
CASSTSPGNSGANVLTF
>TRBJ2-5|TRBV29-1
CSASGTRGETQYF
>TRBJ1-4|TRBV7-9
CASSFGPGSEKLFF
>TRBJ2-5|TRBV12-3/TRBV12-4
CASRDVEQETQYF
>TRBJ1-1|TRBV12-3/TRBV12-4
CASSRITVRGDTEAFF
>TRBJ1-1|TRBV5-5
CASSLEQGEDTEAFF
>TRBJ2-2|TRBV25-1
CASSELIPAGGNTGELFF
>TRBJ2-7|TRBV11-2
CASSLPGCEQYF
>TRBJ2-7|TRBV20-1
CSASDQVFRGTYEQYF
>TRBJ2-5|TRBV27
CASSLSLGTHLQETQYF
>TRBJ2-3|TRBV19
CASSKLAGSNTDTQYF
>TRBJ2-1|TRBV4-1
CASSQAEYNEQFF
>TRBJ2-3|TRBV6-2/TRBV6-3
CASSRAGEADTQYF
>TRBJ1-2|TRBV7-9
CASRGRANYGYTF
>TRBJ2-5|TRBV18
CASSPGNLQETQYF
>TRBJ1-1|TRBV7-8
CASSSGLVFTEAFF
>TRBJ1-5|TRBV13
CASSAQGAHQPQHF
>TRBJ2-7|TRBV15
CATSSEPSEQYF
>TRBJ2-1|TRBV5-1
CASSGGSGGAFTYNEQFF
>TRBJ2-2|TRBV20-1
CSASQPLGELFF
>TRBJ2-1|TRBV15
CATSTTGLGYNEQFF
>TRBJ2-7|TRBV7-9
CASSLAPGQGTSYEQYF
>TRBJ2-3|TRBV4-3
CASSQDNPDLTDTQYF
>TRBJ1-2|TRBV6-6
CAAGELINYGYTF
>TRBJ1-2|TRBV12-3/TRBV12-4
CASSFMTTASYGYTF
>TRBJ1-1|TRBV20-1
CSATPEMRVITEAFF
>TRBJ2-1|TRBV6-2/TRBV6-3
CASSYGSEQFF
>TRBJ2-1|TRBV6-2/TRBV6-3
CASSRTGYNEQFF
>TRBJ2-7|TRBV11-1
CASSWTASYEQYF
>TRBJ2-3|TRBV5-1
CASSLPDSTDTQYF
>TRBJ1-1|TRBV7-9
CASSPGQGKFTEAFF
>TRBJ2-7|TRBV5-5
CASFGGSVHWEQYF
>TRBJ2-1|TRBV9
CASSATGGPYNEQFF
>TRBJ2-3|TRBV12-3/TRBV12-4
CASSFGPGQGSDTQYF